In this sample, the clone carrying this T cell receptor beta chain turned up many times. Its antigen is not known. These data originate in a study of T cell repertoires in cytomegalovirus infection. At the level of the study: It was the public TCR beta signatures that indicated both CMV infection and matching HLA type.

J was trimmed by 15 bases and V by 3 bases; bases with no gene match: 11. CDR3 size: 13 residues. Germline CDR1 reads SGHTA; CDR2 reads FQGNSA. Study findings and constraints: CMV carriers having the relevant HLA were flagged by cumulative public TCR beta family frequency.

TCRdb redid the calling of the reads with MiXCR, one entry per CDR3 protein. The sample has about 260,000 distinct CDR3 sequences; roughly 15% are singletons. The source is a human donor in good health (CMV status not recorded). Some clones in this sample may be carry-over from other donors' samples. This chain uses TRBV7-2 with TRBJ2-1; TRBD2 aligns across 7 bases. Sample: PBMCs. The CDR3 protein is CASSLVGGVEWFF. CDR3 DNA sequence: TGTGCCAGCAGCTTGGTGGGGGGGGTCGAGTGGTTCTTC.